This T cell receptor (beta chain) was sequenced for a study of Graves' ophthalmopathy and Graves' hyperthyroidism. Study at large: Peripheral blood (taken before any treatment) was collected at initial diagnosis. Overall study findings and caveats: Blood repertoires reportedly contained most expanded thyroid clonotypes above 0.001 frequency.

TCR beta CDR3 regions were amplified from RNA transcripts. Amplification began with first-round RT-PCR using HTBI primers, then second-round multiplex PCR was performed. One entry per CDR3 protein results from TCRdb running MiXCR on the multiplex PCR reads. The sample records 350,000 or so distinct CDR3 sequences, roughly 17% being singletons. Germline V gene lookup returns CDR1 MNHNS and CDR2 SASEGT. The CDR3 sequence is 14 residues long. The V and J ends lost 6 bases and 3 bases respectively, with 14 bases between them. A note on this clonotype: The antigen is undetermined. Since a much larger clone is just one base distant, this may be a read error.

The clonotype comes from an adult man with Graves' ophthalmopathy. V is TRBV6-1 and J is TRBJ1-1, with a weak D call TRBD1 (5 bases). Sequencing used peripheral blood. The CDR3 loop reads CASSAPTEDTEAFF. Written as DNA, the CDR3 is TGTGCCAGCAGCGCACCGACAGAAGACACTGAAGCTTTCTTT.